This is a list of T cell receptor beta chains from one sample in a study of T cells in localized non-small cell lung cancer. Produced via immunoSEQ multiplex PCR; TCRdb's table is partial and in-frame only. The sample has approximately 21,000 clones, 88% seen once. Sequencing was performed on peripheral blood mononuclear cells, taken before any cancer treatment. The receptor set was obtained from a male donor at least 60 years old with stage II lung adenocarcinoma. The CDR3 runs from the conserved cysteine through the conserved F or W. Each record gives: CDR3 length, J gene, clone size, V gene, D gene, CDR3 DNA, CDR3 protein. A D gene is named only where the DNA matches it firmly. A clone size is listed for some rows: how often the clone was seen (once, few, many), or a class if it is expanded.

CDR3 length: 14; J gene: TRBJ2-3; clone size: NA; V gene: TRBV10-3; D gene: NA; CDR3 DNA: TGTGCCATCAGTGAGTCGTCAGGGACAGATACGCAGTATTTT; CDR3 protein: CAISESSGTDTQYF
CDR3 length: 19; J gene: TRBJ1-1; clone size: NA; V gene: TRBV2; D gene: NA; CDR3 DNA: TGTGCCAGCAGTGAGAGTTCGAGTTTCGGGGGCAGGGGAGGCACTGAAGCTTTCTTT; CDR3 protein: CASSESSSFGGRGGTEAFF
CDR3 length: 11; J gene: TRBJ1-2; clone size: once; V gene: TRBV6-1; D gene: NA; CDR3 DNA: TGTGCCAGCAGTGGGGGCTATGGCTACACCTTC; CDR3 protein: CASSGGYGYTF
CDR3 length: 15; J gene: TRBJ2-2; clone size: NA; V gene: TRBV5-1; D gene: TRBD2; CDR3 DNA: TGCGCCAGCAGCTCGACTAGCGGGATTGCCGGGGAGCTGTTTTTT; CDR3 protein: CASSSTSGIAGELFF
CDR3 length: 16; J gene: TRBJ2-7; clone size: few; V gene: TRBV25-1; D gene: NA; CDR3 DNA: TGTGCCAGCAGTGCCGCCTCGGGGTATAAGGCTTACGAGCAGTACTTC; CDR3 protein: CASSAASGYKAYEQYF
CDR3 length: 15; J gene: TRBJ1-5; clone size: NA; V gene: TRBV7-2; D gene: TRBD1; CDR3 DNA: TGTGCCAGCAGCTTAAGGACAGGGACGGGTCAGCCCCAGCATTTT; CDR3 protein: CASSLRTGTGQPQHF
CDR3 length: 14; J gene: TRBJ2-3; clone size: NA; V gene: TRBV5-1; D gene: TRBD2; CDR3 DNA: TGCGCCAGCAGCTTGGTTAGCGGGAGTGATACGCAGTATTTT; CDR3 protein: CASSLVSGSDTQYF
CDR3 length: 15; J gene: TRBJ1-1; clone size: NA; V gene: TRBV25-1; D gene: NA; CDR3 DNA: TGTGCCAGCAGTGAGCATAAGGGCATGGACACTGAAGCTTTCTTT; CDR3 protein: CASSEHKGMDTEAFF
CDR3 length: 16; J gene: TRBJ1-1; clone size: NA; V gene: TRBV7-8; D gene: TRBD1; CDR3 DNA: TGTGCCAGCAGCTTTACCGGGACAGCCATGAACACTGAAGCTTTCTTT; CDR3 protein: CASSFTGTAMNTEAFF
CDR3 length: 20; J gene: TRBJ2-3; clone size: NA; V gene: TRBV21-1; D gene: NA; CDR3 DNA: TGTGCCAGCAGTGATCCTTTGGAAGGGACTAGCGGGACTAGCACAGATACGCAGTATTTT; CDR3 protein: CASSDPLEGTSGTSTDTQYF